The rows below give T cell receptor beta chains drawn from one sample of a study of metastatic and nonmetastatic thyroid tumors. MiXCR was used by TCRdb to re-call the PCR reads. This sample has about 82,000 clones, with 12% found just once. Sequenced material: tumor tissue. Receptor source: a female donor with papillary thyroid cancer or a benign thyroid nodule (not recorded which). Some clones in this sample may be carry-over from other donors' samples. CDR3s include the opening cysteine and the closing phenylalanine or tryptophan. D genes are given only for firm matches. A row's size may be missing; if present it is once, few, many or a size class.

clone size,J gene,D gene,V gene,CDR3 protein,CDR3 DNA
many,TRBJ2-7,-,TRBV2,CASSPREYEQYF,TGTGCCAGCAGCCCTCGGGAGTACGAGCAGTACTTC
many,TRBJ2-1,TRBD1,TRBV11-2,CASSSRTGGWNEQFF,TGTGCCAGCAGCTCCCGGACAGGGGGCTGGAATGAGCAGTTCTTC
many,TRBJ2-7,-,TRBV5-6,CASSFPGLAYEQYF,TGTGCCAGCAGCTTTCCAGGCCTTGCCTACGAGCAGTACTTC
many,TRBJ2-7,-,TRBV5-5,CASSWDDEQYF,TGTGCCAGCAGCTGGGACGACGAGCAGTACTTC
-,TRBJ2-1,-,TRBV15,CATSRISGSHNEQFF,TGTGCCACCAGCAGGATTAGCGGCTCCCACAATGAGCAGTTCTTC
many,TRBJ2-5,-,TRBV15,CATSSGGGGGSETQYF,TGTGCCACCAGCTCGGGCGGCGGAGGGGGGTCGGAGACCCAGTACTTC
few,TRBJ2-1,-,TRBV24-1,CATSYSGFFGIDEQFF,TGTGCCACCAGTTATTCCGGGTTCTTCGGGATTGATGAGCAGTTCTTC
few,TRBJ2-7,-,TRBV28,CASSQAAGPYYEQYF,TGTGCCAGCAGTCAGGCGGCAGGACCTTACTACGAGCAGTACTTC
many,TRBJ2-3,TRBD1,TRBV7-2,CASSLGTGQGQDTQYF,TGTGCCAGCAGCTTAGGCACGGGACAGGGGCAAGATACGCAGTATTTT
many,TRBJ1-6,TRBD1,TRBV2,CASSLTGDNSPLHF,TGTGCCAGCAGTCTCACAGGGGACAATTCACCCCTCCACTTT
many,TRBJ2-3,-,TRBV9,CASSVGGQYTDTQYF,TGTGCCAGCAGCGTAGGCGGACAGTACACAGATACGCAGTATTTT
many,TRBJ1-1,-,TRBV13,CASSSPPTGNTEAFF,TGTGCCAGCAGCTCGCCCCCTACAGGGAACACTGAAGCTTTCTTT
many,TRBJ1-3,-,TRBV5-6,CASSLGGRTSGNTIYF,TGTGCCAGCAGCTTGGGGGGTCGGACCTCTGGAAACACCATATATTTT
many,TRBJ2-2,-,TRBV3-1,CASSHYTGELFF,TGTGCCAGCAGCCATTACACCGGGGAGCTGTTTTTT
many,TRBJ1-6,TRBD1,TRBV28,CASSRTGSNSPLHF,TGTGCCAGCAGTCGGACAGGGAGCAATTCACCCCTCCACTTT
few,TRBJ2-5,-,TRBV5-6,CASSSPALETQYF,TGTGCCAGCAGCTCTCCGGCTTTAGAGACCCAGTACTTC
many,TRBJ1-2,-,TRBV6-1,CASRGQGGRNYGYTF,TGTGCCAGCAGGGGCCAGGGAGGTCGGAACTATGGCTACACCTTC
many,TRBJ2-5,-,TRBV10-1,CASSEQGQETQYF,TGCGCCAGCAGTGAGCAGGGTCAAGAGACCCAGTACTTC
many,TRBJ2-1,TRBD2,TRBV13,CASSRTLAGSYNEQFF,TGTGCCAGCAGCCGGACTTTAGCGGGGTCCTACAATGAGCAGTTCTTC
many,TRBJ2-7,TRBD2,TRBV2,CASRAYTGERETYEQYF,TGTGCCAGCAGGGCGTATACAGGTGAGCGGGAAACCTACGAGCAGTACTTC
many,TRBJ2-7,TRBD1,TRBV11-3,CASSLDHRGYEQYF,TGTGCCAGCAGCTTAGATCACAGGGGCTACGAGCAGTACTTC
many,TRBJ2-7,-,TRBV27,CASTRWTGDYEQYF,TGTGCCAGCACCCGGTGGACCGGGGACTACGAGCAGTACTTC
many,TRBJ2-1,TRBD1,TRBV7-3,CASSLAQGLEQFF,TGTGCCAGCAGCTTGGCACAGGGGCTTGAGCAGTTCTTC
many,TRBJ2-7,TRBD1,TRBV6-2/TRBV6-3,CASSFGTGSEQYF,TGTGCCAGCAGTTTTGGGACAGGGTCCGAGCAGTACTTC
many,TRBJ2-5,TRBD2,TRBV20-1,CSAGTPGLAGQETQYF,TGCAGTGCTGGGACCCCGGGACTAGCGGGACAAGAGACCCAGTACTTC
many,TRBJ1-3,-,TRBV14,CASSLLPGDSGNTIYF,TGTGCCAGCAGCCTTCTACCGGGGGACTCTGGAAACACCATATATTTT
many,TRBJ2-6,-,TRBV11-1,CASSLPRGAGANVLTF,TGTGCCAGCAGCTTACCCCGGGGCGCGGGGGCCAACGTCCTGACTTTC
few,TRBJ2-6,-,TRBV2,CASSAEVVGASVLTF,TGTGCCAGCAGTGCGGAGGTAGTTGGGGCCAGCGTCCTGACTTTC
few,TRBJ2-5,-,TRBV5-8,CASSLAGSDPQRETQYF,TGTGCCAGCAGCTTGGCAGGGTCGGATCCTCAAAGGGAGACCCAGTACTTC
few,TRBJ2-1,-,TRBV12-3/TRBV12-4,CASSFGGGSYNEQFF,TGTGCCAGCAGTTTCGGGGGCGGGTCCTACAATGAGCAGTTCTTC
few,TRBJ1-6,-,TRBV5-1,CASSLYSDRDSPLHF,TGCGCCAGCAGCTTGTATTCTGACAGAGATTCACCCCTCCACTTT
-,TRBJ2-3,-,TRBV5-1,CASSLGFDRKTDTQYF,TGCGCCAGCAGCTTGGGGTTCGACCGCAAAACAGATACGCAGTATTTT
many,TRBJ2-1,TRBD2,TRBV10-3,CAISGTSGDNEQFF,TGTGCCATCAGTGGGACTAGCGGGGACAATGAGCAGTTCTTC
many,TRBJ2-1,-,TRBV29-1,CSVLDSSSYNEQFF,TGCAGCGTTCTCGACTCAAGCTCCTACAATGAGCAGTTCTTC
many,TRBJ2-2,-,TRBV24-1,CATSDLGTNTGELFF,TGTGCCACCAGTGATTTGGGGACGAACACCGGGGAGCTGTTTTTT